A selection of T cell receptor beta chains follows, all from one sample in a study of shared clonotypes between healthy human individuals. Profiled with immunoSEQ multiplex PCR; TCRdb holds only in-frame clones, not every one. Among 650,000 to 800,000 clones, about two thirds were seen once, and the ten largest hold under 2%. Sequenced: memory CD4+ T cells sorted from blood. The source of these receptors is a woman aged 25-40 years in good health. CDR3s include the opening cysteine and the closing phenylalanine or tryptophan. A D gene is named only where the DNA matches it firmly. Some rows mark clone size as missing; the rest say once, few, many or name a class of expanded clone.

D	J	size	V	DNA	CDR3
TRBD2	TRBJ2-7	NA	TRBV11-2	TGTGCCAGCAGCTTAGAAGGAACTAGCGGGAGTTACGAGCAGTACTTC	CASSLEGTSGSYEQYF
NA	TRBJ2-7	NA	TRBV6-6	TGTGCCAGCAGAGCTGGTGGAGGCGCCTACGAGCAGTACTTC	CASRAGGGAYEQYF
TRBD1	TRBJ1-5	once	TRBV10-2	TGCGCCAGCTCGGACAGGGCGATTAATCAGCCCCAGCATTTT	CASSDRAINQPQHF
NA	TRBJ2-1	NA	TRBV7-8	TGTGCCAGCAGCCTACTCCGGGACAAACCCTACAATGAGCAGTTCTTC	CASSLLRDKPYNEQFF
TRBD1	TRBJ2-3	few	TRBV25-1	TGTGCCAGCACTCACCCCTTGGGACAGGGGAGAGATACGCAGTATTTT	CASTHPLGQGRDTQYF
NA	TRBJ1-1	NA	TRBV2	TGTGCCAGCAGTGAGGAGTTAATGAACACTGAAGCTTTCTTT	CASSEELMNTEAFF
NA	TRBJ2-1	NA	TRBV4-1	TGCGCCAGCAGCCAAGGGACAACTCGAAACTCCTACAATGAGCAGTTCTTC	CASSQGTTRNSYNEQFF
TRBD1	TRBJ1-5	NA	TRBV28	TGTGCCAGCAGGACAGGGTCCAATCAGCCCCAGCATTTT	CASRTGSNQPQHF
TRBD2	TRBJ2-4	NA	TRBV15	TGTGCCACCAGCAGAGACTCTGGGACTAGCTTGAACATTCAGTACTTC	CATSRDSGTSLNIQYF
TRBD1	TRBJ1-2	NA	TRBV27	TGTGCCAGCAGTCGGACAGGGAATAACTATGGCTACACCTTC	CASSRTGNNYGYTF
NA	TRBJ2-7	NA	TRBV11-2	TGTGCCAGCAGCCCGGGCGGTAGCTACGAGCAGTACTTC	CASSPGGSYEQYF
NA	TRBJ2-2	NA	TRBV28	TGTGCCAGCAGTCCCCATGGCCCGGGGACCGGGGAGCTGTTTTTT	CASSPHGPGTGELFF
TRBD1	TRBJ1-1	NA	TRBV28	TGTGCCAGCAGCTTCGTGAGGACAGGCACTGAAGCTTTCTTT	CASSFVRTGTEAFF
TRBD1	TRBJ1-1	few	TRBV5-1	TGCGCCAGCAGCTTGGGGACAGGGGGTACTGAAGCTTTCTTT	CASSLGTGGTEAFF
NA	TRBJ1-2	NA	TRBV7-2	TGTGCCAGCAGCTCATACCTATCGACAGACCTCTTGTACTTC	CASSSYLSTDLLYF
NA	TRBJ1-1	NA	TRBV5-5	TGTGCCAGCGGGAATTGGGGGAACACTGAAGCTTTCTTT	CASGNWGNTEAFF
NA	TRBJ2-1	NA	TRBV4-2	TGTGCCAGCAGCCAAGATACTTCCTATGAGCAGTTCTTC	CASSQDTSYEQFF